Each of the 8 T cell receptor beta chains below was sequenced from the same sample in a study of CD8 T cells in ankylosing spondylitis. TCRdb analysed the 5' RACE reads with MiXCR anew, one entry per CDR3 protein. Of hundreds of thousands of distinct CDR3 sequences in the sample, 25% to 30% are singletons; the top ten hold under 0.9%. What these receptors recognize is not known. Whole-study findings and limits: Blood of patients with ankylosing spondylitis appeared to be characterized by a TCR beta motif of seven or eight highly homologous variants.

Material: blood, either unsorted or a sorted T cell fraction (not recorded which). The origin of the receptors is a male donor with ankylosing spondylitis.

There are a few counts of this clonotype. The V gene is TRBV4-2, the J gene TRBJ2-7, with 7 nucleotides matching TRBD2. Losses at the gene ends were 3 bases for V and 0 bases for J; bases not matched to a gene: 8. This CDR3 is 16 amino acids long. The germline CDR1 and CDR2 sequences are LGHNA and YNFKEQ. The CDR3 spells CASSQRRGGSSYEQYF. The CDR3 nucleotides read TGTGCCAGCAGCCAGAGGCGCGGGGGTTCCTCCTACGAGCAGTACTTC.

This clonotype was observed many times. The chain links TRBV5-6 to TRBJ2-1, with 7 positions matching TRBD2. CDR3 length: 14 residues. V lost 0 bases to trimming and J lost 8 bases; unmatched junction nucleotides: 5. Germline assignment: CDR1 SGHDT and CDR2 YYEEEE. In DNA, the CDR3 is TGTGCCAGCAGCTTGGGTGGGAGGGATGATGAGCAGTTCTTC. Its protein is CASSLGGRDDEQFF. Drawing the rest from reference TRBV5-6 and TRBJ2-1, the complete variable domain is DAGVTQSPTHLIKTRGQQVTLRCSPKSGHDTVSWYQQALGQGPQFIFQYYEEEERQRGNFPDRFSGHQFPNYSSELNVNALLLGDSALYLCASSLGGRDDEQFFGPGTRLTVL.

V gene TRBV2 combines with J gene TRBJ1-4; no clear D gene. Germline V gives CDR1 SNHLY, CDR2 FYNNEI. Trimming took 3 bases from V and 0 from J, leaving 5 bases between them. This CDR3 comprises 14 residues. The CDR3 spells CASSDSTTNEKLFF. The DNA for the CDR3 is TGTGCCAGCAGTGATTCCACAACTAATGAAAAACTGTTTTTT.

This clonotype came up a few times. CDR3 in DNA: TGCGCCAGCAAGTTACAGGAGGGCGGGACCAAAAACATTCAGTACTTC. Its protein product is CASKLQEGGTKNIQYF. The gene calls are TRBV5-1 and TRBJ2-4, with D maybe TRBD2 (6 bases). CDR3 length: 16 amino acids. Germline V CDR1 and CDR2: SGHRS, YFSETQ. V shed 6 bases and J shed 2 bases, with 18 bases lying between them. The whole variable domain, remainder taken from reference TRBV5-1 and TRBJ2-4, is KAGVTQTPRYLIKTRGQQVTLSCSPISGHRSVSWYQQTPGQGLQFLFEYFSETQRNKGNFPGRFSGRQFSNSRSEMNVSTLELGDSALYLCASKLQEGGTKNIQYFGAGTRLSVL.

The chain recombines TRBV27 with TRBJ1-1, with D possibly TRBD1 on 5 matching bases. V lost 6 bases and J lost 6, with 14 bases in between. The CDR3 covers 13 residues. In germline, CDR1 is MNHEY, CDR2 SMNVEV (reference sequence). The CDR3 sequence: CASSARGGAEAFF. CDR3 DNA sequence: TGTGCCAGCAGCGCGAGGGGCGGCGCTGAAGCTTTCTTT.

Only a few counts were recorded for this clonotype. The chain carries TRBV20-1 and TRBJ2-7; D remains ambiguous. Germline-derived CDR1 and CDR2 are DFQATT and SNEGSKA (reference sequence). The CDR3 totals 12 residues. V lost 0 bases and J 4 bases, leaving 7 bases between the germline ends. The CDR3 region has the DNA TGCAGTGCTAGAGATGTGGGGTACGAGCAGTACTTC. Translated, it gives CSARDVGYEQYF.

This clonotype was counted between two and nine times. The chain couples TRBV30 to TRBJ1-2, with D hard to call. Looked up from germline, CDR1 is GTSNPN and CDR2 is SVGIG (reference sequence). V lost 2 bases, J lost 2 bases, and 9 bases lay in between. The length of the CDR3 is 13 residues. The CDR3 coding sequence is TGTGCCTGGAGTTTGGGAGGGAACTATGGCTACACCTTC. Translating it yields CAWSLGGNYGYTF.

This clonotype was recorded a few times. The J gene is TRBJ2-1, the V gene TRBV2, with TRBD2 matching over 9 bases. V lost 8 bases and J lost 2; bases outside the gene matches: 7. CDR3 size: 15 residues. CDR1 and CDR2 (germline): SNHLY, FYNNEI. CDR3 amino acids: CASLIAGATYNEQFF. CDR3 DNA sequence: TGTGCCAGCCTTATAGCGGGAGCGACCTACAATGAGCAGTTCTTC.